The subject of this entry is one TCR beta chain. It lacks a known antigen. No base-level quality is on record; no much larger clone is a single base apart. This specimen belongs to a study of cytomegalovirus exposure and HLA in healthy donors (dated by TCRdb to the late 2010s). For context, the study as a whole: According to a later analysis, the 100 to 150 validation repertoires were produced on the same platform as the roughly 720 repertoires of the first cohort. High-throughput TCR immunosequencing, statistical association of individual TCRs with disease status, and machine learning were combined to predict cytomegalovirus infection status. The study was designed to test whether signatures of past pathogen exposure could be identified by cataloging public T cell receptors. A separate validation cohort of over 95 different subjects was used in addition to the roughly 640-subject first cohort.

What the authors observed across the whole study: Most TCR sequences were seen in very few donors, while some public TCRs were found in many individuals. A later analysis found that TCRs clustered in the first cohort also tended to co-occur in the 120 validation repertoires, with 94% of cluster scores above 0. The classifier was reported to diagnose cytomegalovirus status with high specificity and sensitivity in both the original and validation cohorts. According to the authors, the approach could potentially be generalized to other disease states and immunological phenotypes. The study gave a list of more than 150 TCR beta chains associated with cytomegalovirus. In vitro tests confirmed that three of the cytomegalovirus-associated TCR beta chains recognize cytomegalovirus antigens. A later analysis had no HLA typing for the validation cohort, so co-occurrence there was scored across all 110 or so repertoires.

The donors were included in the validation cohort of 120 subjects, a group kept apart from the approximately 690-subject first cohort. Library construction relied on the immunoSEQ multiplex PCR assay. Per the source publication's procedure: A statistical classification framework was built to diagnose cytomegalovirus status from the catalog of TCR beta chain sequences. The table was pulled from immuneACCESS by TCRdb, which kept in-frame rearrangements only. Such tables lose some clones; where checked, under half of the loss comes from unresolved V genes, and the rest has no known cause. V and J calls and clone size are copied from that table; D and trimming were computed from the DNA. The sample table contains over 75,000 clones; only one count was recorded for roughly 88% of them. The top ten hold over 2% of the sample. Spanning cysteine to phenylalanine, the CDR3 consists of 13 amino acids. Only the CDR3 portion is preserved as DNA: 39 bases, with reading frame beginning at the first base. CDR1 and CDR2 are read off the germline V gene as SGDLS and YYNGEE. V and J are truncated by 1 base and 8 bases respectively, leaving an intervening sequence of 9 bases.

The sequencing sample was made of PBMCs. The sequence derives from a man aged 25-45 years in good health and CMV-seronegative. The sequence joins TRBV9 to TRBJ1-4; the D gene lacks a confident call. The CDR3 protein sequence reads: CASSVSGTEKLFF. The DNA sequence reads TGTGCCAGCAGCGTATCGGGAACCGAAAAACTGTTTTTT.